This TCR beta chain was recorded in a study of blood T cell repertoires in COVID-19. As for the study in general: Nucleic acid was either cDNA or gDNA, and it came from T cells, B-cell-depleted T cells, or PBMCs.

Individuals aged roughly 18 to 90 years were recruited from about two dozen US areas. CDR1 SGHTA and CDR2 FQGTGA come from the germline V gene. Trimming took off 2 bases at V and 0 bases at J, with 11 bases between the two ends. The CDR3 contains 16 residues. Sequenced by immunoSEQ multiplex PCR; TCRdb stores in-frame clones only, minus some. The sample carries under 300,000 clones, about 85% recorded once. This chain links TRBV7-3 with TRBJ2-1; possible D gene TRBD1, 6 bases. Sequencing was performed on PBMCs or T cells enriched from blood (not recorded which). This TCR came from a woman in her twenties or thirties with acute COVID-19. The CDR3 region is CASSLLGGSSYNEQFF. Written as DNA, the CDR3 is TGTGCCAGCAGCTTACTAGGGGGTAGCTCCTACAATGAGCAGTTCTTC. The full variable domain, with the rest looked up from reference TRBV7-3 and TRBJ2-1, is GAGVSQTPSNKVTEKGKYVELRCDPISGHTALYWYRQSLGQGPEFLIYFQGTGAADDSGLPNDRFFAVRPEGSVSTLKIQRTERGDSAVYLCASSLLGGSSYNEQFFGPGTRLTVL.